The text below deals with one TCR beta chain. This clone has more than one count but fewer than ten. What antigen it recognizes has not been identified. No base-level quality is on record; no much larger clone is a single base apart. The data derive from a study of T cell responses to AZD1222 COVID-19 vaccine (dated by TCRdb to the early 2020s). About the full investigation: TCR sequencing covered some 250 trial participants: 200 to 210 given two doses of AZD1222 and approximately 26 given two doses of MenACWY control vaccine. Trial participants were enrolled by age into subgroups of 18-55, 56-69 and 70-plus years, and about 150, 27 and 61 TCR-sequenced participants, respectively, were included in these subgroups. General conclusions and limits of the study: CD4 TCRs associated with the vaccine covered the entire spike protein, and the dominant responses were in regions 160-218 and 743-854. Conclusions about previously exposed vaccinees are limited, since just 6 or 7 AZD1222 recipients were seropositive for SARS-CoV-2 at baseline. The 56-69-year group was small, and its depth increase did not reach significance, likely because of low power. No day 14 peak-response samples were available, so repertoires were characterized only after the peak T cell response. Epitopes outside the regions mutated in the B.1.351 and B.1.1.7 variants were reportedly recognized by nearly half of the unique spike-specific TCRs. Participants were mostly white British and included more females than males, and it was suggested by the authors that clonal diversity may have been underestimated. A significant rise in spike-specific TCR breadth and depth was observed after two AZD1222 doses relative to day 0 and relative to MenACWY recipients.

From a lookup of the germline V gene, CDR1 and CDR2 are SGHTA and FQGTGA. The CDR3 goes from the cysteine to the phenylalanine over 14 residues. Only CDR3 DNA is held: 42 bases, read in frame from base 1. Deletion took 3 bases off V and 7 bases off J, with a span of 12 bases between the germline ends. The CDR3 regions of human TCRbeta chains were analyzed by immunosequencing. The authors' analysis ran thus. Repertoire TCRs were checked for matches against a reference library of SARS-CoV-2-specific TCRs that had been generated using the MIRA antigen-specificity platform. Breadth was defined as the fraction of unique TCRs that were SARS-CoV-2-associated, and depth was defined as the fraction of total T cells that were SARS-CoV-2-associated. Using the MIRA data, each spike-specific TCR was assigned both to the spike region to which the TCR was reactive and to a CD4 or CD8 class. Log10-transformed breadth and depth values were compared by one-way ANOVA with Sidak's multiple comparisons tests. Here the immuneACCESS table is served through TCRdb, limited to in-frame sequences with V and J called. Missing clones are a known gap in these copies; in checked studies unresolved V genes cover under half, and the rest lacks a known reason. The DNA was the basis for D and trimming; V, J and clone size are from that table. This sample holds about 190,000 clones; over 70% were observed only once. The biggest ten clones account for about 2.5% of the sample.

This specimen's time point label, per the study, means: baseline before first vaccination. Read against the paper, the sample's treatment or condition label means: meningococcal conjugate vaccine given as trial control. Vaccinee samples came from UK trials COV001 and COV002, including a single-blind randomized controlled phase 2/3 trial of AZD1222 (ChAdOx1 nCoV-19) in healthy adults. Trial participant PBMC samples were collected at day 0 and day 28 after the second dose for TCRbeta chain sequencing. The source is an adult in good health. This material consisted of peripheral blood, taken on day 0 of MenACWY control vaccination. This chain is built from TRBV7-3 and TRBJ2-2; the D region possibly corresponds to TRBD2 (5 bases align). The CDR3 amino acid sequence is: CASSLGSASGELFF. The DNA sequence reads TGTGCCAGCAGCTTGGGTAGCGCGAGCGGGGAGCTGTTTTTT.